Listed here are 5 T cell receptor beta chains from one sample, sequenced in a study of PD-L1 blockade in urothelial cancer. Stated time point: pretreatment peripheral blood. Assay used: immunoSEQ multiplex PCR; TCRdb lists only in-frame clones, some missing. Among some 120,000 clones, approximately 84% were seen once, and the ten largest hold 2.5% to 3.5%. The sequencing here drew on PBMCs, taken around atezolizumab (anti-PD-L1) treatment. The receptors were sampled from a man over 45 with urothelial cancer.

The gene calls are TRBV10-3 and TRBJ1-1; the D gene is possibly TRBD1 (6 bases). The germline V gene has CDR1 ENHRY and CDR2 SYGVKD. The CDR3 runs 14 residues. V lost 4 bases and J 0 bases, leaving 9 bases between the germline ends. Written as DNA, the CDR3 is TGTGCCATCAGTGTAGGACAGATGAACACTGAAGCTTTCTTT. Translated, it gives CAISVGQMNTEAFF.

The chain uses TRBV11-2 and TRBJ2-5, with D possibly being TRBD1 (6 bases). The germline V gene encodes CDR1 SGHAT and CDR2 FQNNGV. The V end was cut by 0 bases, the J end by 0 bases, with 20 bases between. The CDR3 has 19 amino acids. This CDR3 reads CASSLDGLGQRQYQETQYF. In DNA form, the CDR3 reads TGTGCCAGCAGCTTAGATGGGCTTGGACAGAGGCAATACCAAGAGACCCAGTACTTC.

The chain recombines TRBV6-5 with TRBJ1-1; possibly TRBD1 for D (5 bases). Germline-derived CDR1 and CDR2 are MNHEY and SVGAGI. The CDR3 spans 12 residues. Trimming stripped 5 bases from V and 3 bases from J, with 7 bases between. CDR3 nucleotide sequence: TGTGCCAGCAGTGCAGGGTACACTGAAGCTTTCTTT. This gives the protein CASSAGYTEAFF.

V is TRBV7-9 and J is TRBJ2-7; 7 bases align to TRBD1. The CDR3 is made up of 15 amino acids. V lost 5 bases and J lost 3; bases outside the gene matches: 10. Germline values: CDR1 SEHNR, CDR2 FQNEAQ (reference sequence). As DNA, the CDR3 is TGTGCCAGCAGCACCGCAGGGGGTCGCTTCTACGAGCAGTACTTC. Translated: CASSTAGGRFYEQYF.

The table lists this clone with a few counts. The DNA of the CDR3 is TGTGCCAGCAGTGTTAACAGGGGTTCTAACTATGGCTACACCTTC. This gives the protein CASSVNRGSNYGYTF. The rearrangement joins TRBV6-1 to TRBJ1-2; 7 nucleotides line up with TRBD1. The CDR3 loop spans 15 amino acids. Germline-derived CDR1 and CDR2 are MNHNS and SASEGT. Trimming cost V 4 bases and J 0 bases; bases outside gene matches: 5.